The rows below give T cell receptor beta chains drawn from one sample of a study of blood T cells in healthy people across ages. TCRdb passed the 5' RACE reads through MiXCR, listing each CDR3 protein once. The table has roughly 860,000 distinct CDR3 sequences, approximately 65% seen once. Sequenced sample: blood. The receptors here all came from a man younger than 40 in good health. CDR3s include the opening cysteine and the closing phenylalanine or tryptophan. D genes are given only for firm matches. Expanded clones are given a class, and other clones once, few, many or no size at all.

d_gene: NA; abundance: NA; j_gene: TRBJ2-7; v_gene: TRBV5-6; CDR3nt: TGTGCCAGCAGCTTAGGTGGGGCTATCTCCTACGAGCAGTACTTC; CDR3aa: CASSLGGAISYEQYF
d_gene: TRBD2; abundance: NA; j_gene: TRBJ2-3; v_gene: TRBV5-1; CDR3nt: TGCGCCAGCAGCTTCGGGACTAGCGGGAGCACAGATACGCAGTATTTT; CDR3aa: CASSFGTSGSTDTQYF
d_gene: NA; abundance: NA; j_gene: TRBJ1-2; v_gene: TRBV7-2; CDR3nt: TGTGCCAGCAGCCAAACAAGGACCAATTATGGCTACACCTTC; CDR3aa: CASSQTRTNYGYTF
d_gene: TRBD1; abundance: NA; j_gene: TRBJ1-4; v_gene: TRBV4-1; CDR3nt: TGCGCCAGCAGCCCTCTGGGACAGTATGAAGCAACTAATGAAAAACTGTTTTTT; CDR3aa: CASSPLGQYEATNEKLFF
d_gene: NA; abundance: few; j_gene: TRBJ2-3; v_gene: TRBV28; CDR3nt: TGTGCCAGCAGCCCCTCGGGCTCCCAGCAAAATAGGGATACGCAGTATTTT; CDR3aa: CASSPSGSQQNRDTQYF
d_gene: TRBD2; abundance: NA; j_gene: TRBJ2-3; v_gene: TRBV10-3; CDR3nt: TGTGCCATCAGTCCTACCCAACTAGCGGCAAGCACAGATACGCAGTATTTT; CDR3aa: CAISPTQLAASTDTQYF
d_gene: TRBD2; abundance: NA; j_gene: TRBJ2-1; v_gene: TRBV5-1; CDR3nt: TGCGCCAGCAGCTTGGGACTAGCTTCCAACAATGAGCAGTTCTTC; CDR3aa: CASSLGLASNNEQFF
d_gene: TRBD2; abundance: NA; j_gene: TRBJ2-1; v_gene: TRBV7-2; CDR3nt: TGTGCCAGCGCAAATAGAGATAGCGGGGGGGCCTACAATGAGCAGTTCTTC; CDR3aa: CASANRDSGGAYNEQFF
d_gene: NA; abundance: few; j_gene: TRBJ2-5; v_gene: TRBV7-8; CDR3nt: TGTGCCAGCAGCTTAGCGCCGGGTAGCCAGGGGGGGTGGAAGTACTTC; CDR3aa: CASSLAPGSQGGWKYF
d_gene: TRBD1; abundance: NA; j_gene: TRBJ2-4; v_gene: TRBV18; CDR3nt: TGTGCCAGCTCACAAACGACAGGGCCTAGCATTCAGTACTTC; CDR3aa: CASSQTTGPSIQYF
d_gene: NA; abundance: NA; j_gene: TRBJ2-1; v_gene: TRBV5-1; CDR3nt: TGCGCCAGCAGCTACCCCTTCCCCGGGACATTGGCTGTCAATGAGCAGTTCTTC; CDR3aa: CASSYPFPGTLAVNEQFF
d_gene: TRBD1; abundance: few; j_gene: TRBJ2-7; v_gene: TRBV20-1; CDR3nt: TGCAGTGCAGCAGGGGGACCCAGCTCCTACGAGCAGTACTTC; CDR3aa: CSAAGGPSSYEQYF
d_gene: TRBD2; abundance: NA; j_gene: TRBJ2-1; v_gene: TRBV28; CDR3nt: TGTGCCAGCATCGTTAGCGGGGACAATGAGCAGTTCTTC; CDR3aa: CASIVSGDNEQFF
d_gene: NA; abundance: few; j_gene: TRBJ2-6; v_gene: TRBV6-1; CDR3nt: TGTGCCAGCAGTGAATCCCCCTCTGGGGCCAACGTCCTGACTTTC; CDR3aa: CASSESPSGANVLTF
d_gene: TRBD1; abundance: NA; j_gene: TRBJ2-7; v_gene: TRBV12-3/TRBV12-4; CDR3nt: TGTGCCAGCAACAACCGGGACAGGGACTACGAGCAGTACTTC; CDR3aa: CASNNRDRDYEQYF
d_gene: NA; abundance: many; j_gene: TRBJ2-6; v_gene: TRBV10-3; CDR3nt: TGTGCCATCAGTGTGACAGGCAACCCGATCTCTGGGGCCAACGTCCTGACTTTC; CDR3aa: CAISVTGNPISGANVLTF
d_gene: NA; abundance: NA; j_gene: TRBJ2-7; v_gene: TRBV7-2; CDR3nt: TGTGCCAGCAGCTTAGCAAGGGGGTCGACCTACGAGCAGTACTTC; CDR3aa: CASSLARGSTYEQYF
d_gene: TRBD1; abundance: NA; j_gene: TRBJ1-2; v_gene: TRBV10-3; CDR3nt: TGTGCCATCAGTGTGGGACAGGGGGCCTCGAGCTACACCTTC; CDR3aa: CAISVGQGASSYTF
d_gene: NA; abundance: few; j_gene: TRBJ2-3; v_gene: TRBV20-1; CDR3nt: TGCAGTGCTAGGGGGATTAGCACAGATACGCAGTATTTT; CDR3aa: CSARGISTDTQYF
d_gene: TRBD2; abundance: few; j_gene: TRBJ2-3; v_gene: TRBV7-3; CDR3nt: TGTGCCAGCAGACTCGGGGGGGCGACAGATACGCAGTATTTT; CDR3aa: CASRLGGATDTQYF
d_gene: NA; abundance: NA; j_gene: TRBJ1-2; v_gene: TRBV7-8; CDR3nt: TGTGCCAGCAGCTTCGCGGGACACCCCTATGGCTACACCTTC; CDR3aa: CASSFAGHPYGYTF
d_gene: TRBD1; abundance: NA; j_gene: TRBJ2-7; v_gene: TRBV30; CDR3nt: TGTGCCTGGAGTCCTGGACAGGGAGGCTACGAGCAGTACTTC; CDR3aa: CAWSPGQGGYEQYF
d_gene: NA; abundance: NA; j_gene: TRBJ1-2; v_gene: TRBV6-2/TRBV6-3; CDR3nt: TGTGCCAGCAGAAGCCCCCAGGACGGCTACACCTTC; CDR3aa: CASRSPQDGYTF
d_gene: TRBD2; abundance: NA; j_gene: TRBJ2-7; v_gene: TRBV20-1; CDR3nt: TGCAGTGTCCCGTGGACTAGCTATTACGAGCAGTACTTC; CDR3aa: CSVPWTSYYEQYF
d_gene: NA; abundance: NA; j_gene: TRBJ1-5; v_gene: TRBV6-1; CDR3nt: TGTGCCAGCAGTGACGAGGGAGGGGGAAATCAGCCCCAGCATTTT; CDR3aa: CASSDEGGGNQPQHF
d_gene: NA; abundance: once; j_gene: TRBJ1-5; v_gene: TRBV15; CDR3nt: TGTGCCACCAGCAGAGTATATTATAGCAATCAGCCCCAGCATTTT; CDR3aa: CATSRVYYSNQPQHF
d_gene: NA; abundance: once; j_gene: TRBJ1-5; v_gene: TRBV2; CDR3nt: TGTGCCAGCAGTGAACGCAAGGGCAATCAGCCCCAGCATTTT; CDR3aa: CASSERKGNQPQHF
d_gene: TRBD2; abundance: NA; j_gene: TRBJ2-1; v_gene: TRBV24-1; CDR3nt: TGTGCCACCAGTGATGGACTAGCGGGGTTCAATGAGCAGTTCTTC; CDR3aa: CATSDGLAGFNEQFF
d_gene: NA; abundance: NA; j_gene: TRBJ2-7; v_gene: TRBV7-2; CDR3nt: TGTGCCAGCAGCAGAATAGGGGGGGGCAGTTACGAGCAGTACTTC; CDR3aa: CASSRIGGGSYEQYF